The clone carrying this T cell receptor beta chain showed up just a few times. Its antigen is unidentified. The data were taken from a study of human T cells and chemical hapten exposure. Background on the study: The variation in per-sample TCR yields arose mainly from small differences in pooled library volumes. Study-wide points: No alteration of TCRs above 1 in 1000 frequency was seen with DPC sensitization.

Indicated time point: patch test 2, 6 weeks after DPC sensitization. As for treatment: therapeutic diphenylcyclopropenone sensitization with weekly scalp DPC. The total RNA was obtained from whole blood that was not fractionated. The CDR3 has 13 residues. Germline CDR1 reads GTSNPN; CDR2 reads SVGIG (reference sequence). The V end lost 5 bases, the J end lost 1 base, and 11 bases lay between the germline ends. TCRdb ran MiXCR on the RACE reads and lists one entry per CDR3 protein. In the table there are about 140,000 distinct CDR3 sequences, approximately 12% of which are singletons. The sequencing here drew on whole blood, taken in connection with sensitization to the hapten diphenylcyclopropenone (DPC). The rearrangement links TRBV30 to TRBJ1-1; D unclear. The clonotype comes from a woman aged 50 to 65 with alopecia areata. Some clones in this sample may be carry-over from other donors' samples. The CDR3 loop reads CAWATRGNTEAFF. In nucleotides, the CDR3 is TGTGCCTGGGCTACACGGGGGAACACTGAAGCTTTCTTT.